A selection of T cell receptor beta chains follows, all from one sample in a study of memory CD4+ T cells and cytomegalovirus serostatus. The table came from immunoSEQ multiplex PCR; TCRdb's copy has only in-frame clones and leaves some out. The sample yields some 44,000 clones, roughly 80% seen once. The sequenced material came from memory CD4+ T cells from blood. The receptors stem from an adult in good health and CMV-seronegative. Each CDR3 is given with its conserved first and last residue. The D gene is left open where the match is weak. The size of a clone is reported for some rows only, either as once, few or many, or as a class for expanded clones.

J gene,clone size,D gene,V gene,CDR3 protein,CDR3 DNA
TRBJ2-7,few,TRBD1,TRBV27,CASSLQPGQGKQYF,TGTGCCAGCAGTTTACAGCCCGGACAGGGAAAACAGTACTTC
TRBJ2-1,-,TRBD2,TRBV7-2,CASSSSGGAYNEQFF,TGTGCCAGCAGCTCTAGCGGGGGGGCCTACAATGAGCAGTTCTTC
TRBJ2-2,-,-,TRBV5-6,CASSFGDPNTGELFF,TGTGCCAGCAGCTTCGGCGACCCGAACACCGGGGAGCTGTTTTTT
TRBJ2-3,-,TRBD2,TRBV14,CASSQEKTSGVDTQYF,TGTGCCAGCAGCCAAGAAAAGACTAGCGGGGTGGATACGCAGTATTTT
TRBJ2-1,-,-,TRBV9,CASSVNPGASYNEQFF,TGTGCCAGCAGCGTAAATCCGGGGGCCTCCTACAATGAGCAGTTCTTC
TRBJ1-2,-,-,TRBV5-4,CASNFRDGGYGYTF,TGTGCCAGCAACTTTAGGGACGGGGGGTACGGCTACACCTTC
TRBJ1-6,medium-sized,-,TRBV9,CASSVLPDPNSPLHF,TGTGCCAGCAGCGTCCTCCCAGACCCCAATTCACCCCTCCACTTT
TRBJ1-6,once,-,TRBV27,CASRLGGARNSPLHF,TGTGCCAGCAGGCTGGGGGGGGCACGGAATTCACCCCTCCACTTT
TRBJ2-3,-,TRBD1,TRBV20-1,CSASRQGSQYF,TGCAGTGCTAGCAGACAGGGGTCGCAGTATTTT
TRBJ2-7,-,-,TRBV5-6,CASSKKPSYEQYF,TGTGCCAGCAGCAAGAAGCCCTCCTACGAGCAGTACTTC
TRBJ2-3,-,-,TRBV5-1,CASSLAGETRADTQYF,TGCGCCAGCAGCTTGGCGGGGGAGACTCGGGCAGATACGCAGTATTTT
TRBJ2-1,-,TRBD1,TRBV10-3,CASSRDRGQNEQFF,TGTGCCAGCTCCCGGGACAGGGGTCAAAATGAGCAGTTCTTC
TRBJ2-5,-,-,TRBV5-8,CASSFRLPARETQYF,TGTGCCAGCAGCTTCCGACTACCAGCGAGGGAGACCCAGTACTTC
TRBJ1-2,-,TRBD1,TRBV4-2,CASSQDVDRDYGYTF,TGTGCCAGCAGCCAAGATGTGGACAGGGACTATGGCTACACCTTC
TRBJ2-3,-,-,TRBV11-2,CASSLAGLGTDTQYF,TGTGCCAGCAGCTTAGCAGGGTTAGGTACAGATACGCAGTATTTT
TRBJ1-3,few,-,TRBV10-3,CAISEASPGSGNTIYF,TGTGCCATCAGTGAGGCCAGCCCGGGATCTGGAAACACCATATATTTT
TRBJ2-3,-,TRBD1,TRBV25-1,CASRTGTGPSDTQYF,TGTGCCAGCCGTACCGGGACAGGACCCTCAGATACGCAGTATTTT
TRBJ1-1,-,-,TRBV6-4,CASSDSQGSEAFF,TGTGCCAGCAGTGACTCCCAGGGCTCTGAAGCTTTCTTT
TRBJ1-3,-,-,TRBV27,CASSFVGGNTIYF,TGTGCCAGCAGTTTCGTAGGGGGAAACACCATATATTTT
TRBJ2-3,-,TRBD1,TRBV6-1,CASRDNRGQWDTQYF,TGTGCCAGCAGGGATAACAGGGGGCAATGGGATACGCAGTATTTT
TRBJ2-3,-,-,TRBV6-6,CASSYRQNTDTQYF,TGTGCCAGCAGTTACCGACAGAACACAGATACGCAGTATTTT
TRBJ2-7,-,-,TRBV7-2,CASSLLQGKASEQYF,TGTGCCAGCAGCTTATTACAGGGCAAGGCGAGCGAGCAGTACTTC
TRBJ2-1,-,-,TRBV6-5,CASSHLGGEQFF,TGTGCCAGCAGCCATTTAGGGGGGGAGCAGTTCTTC
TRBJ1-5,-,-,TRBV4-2,CASSQDGSGRGQPQHF,TGTGCCAGCAGCCAAGATGGTTCAGGCAGGGGTCAGCCCCAGCATTTT
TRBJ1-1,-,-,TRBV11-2,CASSLGGGAFF,TGTGCCAGCAGCTTAGGGGGGGGAGCTTTCTTT
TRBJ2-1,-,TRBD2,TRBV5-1,CASSLGLAGRNEQFF,TGCGCCAGCAGCTTGGGACTAGCGGGGAGAAATGAGCAGTTCTTC
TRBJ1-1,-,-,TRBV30,CAWSQDHNTEAFF,TGTGCCTGGAGCCAAGACCACAACACTGAAGCTTTCTTT
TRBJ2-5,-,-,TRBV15,CATSRGQTQETQYF,TGTGCCACCAGCAGAGGACAGACCCAAGAGACCCAGTACTTC
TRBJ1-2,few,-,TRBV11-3,CASSDNGGRTSF,TGTGCCAGCAGCGATAACGGGGGCAGGACCTCCTTC
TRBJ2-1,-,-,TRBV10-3,CAISESNPRDEQFF,TGTGCCATCAGTGAGTCGAACCCAAGGGATGAGCAGTTCTTC
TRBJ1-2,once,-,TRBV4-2,CASSPWGDGYTF,TGTGCCAGCAGCCCCTGGGGAGATGGCTACACCTTC